This T cell receptor beta chain derives from a study of vaccination and CD4 T cells after COVID-19. Study context: The post-COVID sampling time was a median roughly 100 days after diagnosis, ranging from 35 to 161. The authors used overlapping spike peptides from SARS-CoV-2, HCoV-NL63, HCoV-OC43 and HCoV-229E to stimulate cells.

Oncomine TCR Beta short-read sequencing was applied to DNA from cultured CD4+ T cells. CD4+ T cells were cultured, and genomic DNA was extracted from them. TCRdb fed the PCR reads into MiXCR, producing one record per CDR3 protein. Here the sample spans approximately 9,900 distinct CDR3 sequences, roughly 45% being singletons. Trimming shortened V by 6 bases and J by 4 bases, and 12 bases separated the two germline ends. This CDR3 has 12 residues. Germline CDR1 and CDR2: SQVTM and ANQGSEA. To note about this clonotype: Its antigen is unidentified.

Treatment meaning: roughly 11-day PBMC culture with coronavirus spike peptide pools or control peptides (ViraFEST assay). Investigators obtained the unexposed donor's CD4+ T cells before the COVID-19 pandemic (2011-2018). Study conclusions and caveats: Detection of a median around 85% of reactive clones in convalescent patients was confined to the period after vaccination.

J is TRBJ1-2 and V is TRBV29-1, with unresolved D. The receptor comes from a human donor in good health. The sample consisted of CD4+ T cells from blood, cultured in vitro. The CDR3 DNA is TGCAGCGTCCCTGTGGGTCTCTATGGCTACACCTTC. This encodes CSVPVGLYGYTF. The entire variable domain, with the rest obtained from reference TRBV29-1 and TRBJ1-2, is as follows: SAVISQKPSRDICQRGTSLTIQCQVDSQVTMMFWYRQQPGQSLTLIATANQGSEATYESGFVIDKFPISRPNLTFSTLTVSNMSPEDSSIYLCSVPVGLYGYTFGSGTRLTVV.